The following is a T cell receptor beta chain sequence with its context. Its antigen is still unknown. This cohort consisted of healthy bone marrow donors. The sample belongs to a study of cytomegalovirus exposure and HLA in healthy donors. Findings and caveats of the study: TCR beta V- and J-gene trimming was later associated with a missense DCLRE1C variant.

In germline, CDR1 is SGHVS, CDR2 FQNEAQ. With 2 bases clipped from V and 3 bases from J, the junction kept 0 bases outside the gene matches. This CDR3 contains 13 residues. The PCR used 60 Vbeta and 13 Jbeta primers. Source study methods: It was a later analysis that counted around 85 million unique TCR beta chains, of which about 10 million were shared. Libraries were prepared by immunoSEQ multiplex PCR; TCRdb keeps only in-frame clonotypes and omits some of them. V and J calls and clone size are copied from that table; D and trimming were computed from the DNA. The table has 150,000 or so clones, approximately 72% seen once.

The chain carries TRBV7-8 and TRBJ1-1; 7 bases agree with TRBD1. The sequence came from a human donor in good health. Sample: PBMCs. The CDR3 DNA follows: TGTGCCAGCAGCTTACAGGGGGACACTGAAGCTTTCTTT. Translation: CASSLQGDTEAFF.